These 26 T cell receptor beta chains were all obtained from the same sample, sequenced in a study of blood T cell repertoires in COVID-19. Sequencing was performed with immunoSEQ multiplex PCR; in TCRdb, only in-frame clones are kept and a portion is missing. The table shows 140,000 or so clones, with approximately 81% occurring only once. The sequencing sample was made of peripheral blood. Receptor source: a human donor with acute or convalescent COVID-19. The donor label of this sample is uncertain.

The V and J genes are TRBV27 and TRBJ1-2, with D possibly TRBD1 on 6 matching bases. Trimming left V 5 bases short and J 1 base short, with 14 bases between. The germline V gene encodes CDR1 MNHEY and CDR2 SMNVEV (reference sequence). The CDR3 is made up of 15 amino acids. DNA for the CDR3: TGTGCCAGCAGTCCGACAGGTCTTATTAACTATGGCTACACCTTC. This encodes CASSPTGLINYGYTF.

This rearrangement joins TRBV6-2 or TRBV6-3 to TRBJ2-1; 11 nucleotides line up with TRBD2. CDR1 and CDR2 from the germline V gene are MNHEY and SVGEGT. J gave up 3 bases and V 6 bases, and 7 bases lay outside the gene matches. The CDR3 is 16 amino acids. The CDR3, as DNA: TGTGCCAGCAGCACCCAGACTAGCGGGGACTACAATGAGCAGTTCTTC. Protein sequence: CASSTQTSGDYNEQFF.

J is TRBJ2-7 and V is TRBV3-1 (or the pseudogene TRBV3-2), with D possibly matching TRBD2 (7 bases). Germline assignment: CDR1 LGHDT and CDR2 YNNKEL (reference sequence). This CDR3 has 12 amino acids. V was clipped by 4 bases and J by 7 bases, with 11 bases between them. The CDR3 protein is CASSLEGGEQYF. The CDR3 coding sequence is TGTGCCAGCAGCCTCGAGGGGGGGGAGCAGTACTTC.

This clone was counted only a few times. V is TRBV6-5 and J is TRBJ1-6; D possibly corresponds to TRBD1 (6 bases). V lost 11 bases to trimming and J lost 10 bases, with 18 bases between them. The germline V gene has CDR1 MNHEY and CDR2 SVGAGI. CDR3 length equals 13 residues. CDR3 in amino acids: CAALGQLESPLHF. The CDR3 DNA sequence: TGTGCCGCGCTAGGACAGCTTGAATCACCCCTCCACTTT.

This chain uses TRBV9 with TRBJ1-3; TRBD1 matches 8 bases. Germline assignment: CDR1 SGDLS and CDR2 YYNGEE. The CDR3 contains 17 residues. V gave up 4 bases and J gave up 2 bases; unmatched junction bases: 11. The CDR3 DNA follows: TGTGCCAGCAGCACCCGACAGGGGATAAGCACTGGAAACACCATATATTTT. Protein sequence: CASSTRQGISTGNTIYF.

The V call is TRBV2, the J call TRBJ1-2; 8 nucleotides agree with TRBD1. CDR3 length: 13 residues. Trimming took 3 bases from V and 8 from J; bases not matched to a gene: 5. Per the germline V gene, CDR1 is SNHLY and CDR2 is FYNNEI. CDR3 DNA: TGTGCCAGCAGTGAGTCAGGGGGCCTCGGCTACACCTTC. Translated: CASSESGGLGYTF.

V and J are TRBV29-1 and TRBJ1-2; 12 bases line up with TRBD1. V lost 6 bases and J lost 6; bases outside the gene matches: 5. This CDR3 spans 13 amino acids. In germline, CDR1 is SQVTM, CDR2 ANQGSEA. The CDR3 region has the DNA TGCAGCGTAACGGGACAGGGGGCGGATGGCTACACCTTC. Its translation: CSVTGQGADGYTF.

The sample holds one count of this clone. V is TRBV29-1 and J is TRBJ2-2; the D is unclear. The CDR3 contains 13 residues. CDR1 and CDR2 from the germline V gene are SQVTM and ANQGSEA. V was trimmed by 6 bases and J by 1 base, leaving 9 bases between them. The CDR3 bases are TGCAGCGTCGATTTGAGGAACACCGGGGAGCTGTTTTTT. Encoded protein: CSVDLRNTGELFF.

V is TRBV7-9 and J is TRBJ1-4; tentatively, D is TRBD1 (6 bases). The CDR3 sequence is 14 residues long. Trimming cost V 4 bases and J 7 bases, with 13 bases left between them. Germline assignment: CDR1 SEHNR and CDR2 FQNEAQ (reference sequence). For the CDR3, the DNA is TGTGCCAGCAGCTCCTCAGGGGCCTTTGAAAAACTGTTTTTT. Translated: CASSSSGAFEKLFF.

This clone was observed a handful of times. The chain links TRBV6-5 to TRBJ1-2, with D possibly TRBD1 on 5 matching bases. Germline CDR1 is MNHEY and CDR2 is SVGAGI. The CDR3 totals 15 residues. Trimming removed 7 bases from V and 4 bases from J, with 19 bases in between. The CDR3 coding sequence is TGTGCCAGCATAATAACCCCGACAGTCTTCTATGGCTACACCTTC. This translates into CASIITPTVFYGYTF.

The rearrangement joins TRBV19 to TRBJ2-1, with D possibly matching TRBD2 (5 bases). The CDR3 loop spans 11 amino acids. V shed 6 bases and J shed 8 bases, with 8 bases lying between them. From germline, CDR1 is LNHDA and CDR2 SQIVND (reference sequence). CDR3 sequence reads: CASRGSDEQFF. CDR3 DNA sequence: TGTGCCAGTAGAGGGAGCGATGAGCAGTTCTTC.

This chain uses TRBV7-2 with TRBJ2-1; 11 positions match TRBD1. The junction had 5 bases not matched to a gene; V was cut back by 5 bases and J by 5 bases. The germline gives CDR1 SGHTA, CDR2 FQGNSA. The CDR3 has 15 residues. The CDR3 bases are TGTGCCAGCAGCCACGGGACAGGGGGTGACAATGAGCAGTTCTTC. It codes for CASSHGTGGDNEQFF.

The rearrangement links TRBV3-1 (or the pseudogene TRBV3-2) to TRBJ2-7; maybe TRBD2 (5 bases). V dropped 0 bases and J dropped 0 bases, with 15 bases sitting between them. Germline CDR1 is LGHDT and CDR2 is YNNKEL (reference sequence). This CDR3 is 17 amino acids long. The CDR3 is CASSQEWSGASSYEQYF. The DNA of the CDR3 is TGTGCCAGCAGCCAAGAATGGAGCGGAGCTAGCTCCTACGAGCAGTACTTC.

The chain links TRBV7-9 to TRBJ2-3; possibly TRBD2 for D (5 bases). This CDR3 has 15 residues. Per the germline V gene, CDR1 is SEHNR and CDR2 is FQNEAQ (reference sequence). Trimming took off 3 bases at V and 0 bases at J, with 10 bases between the two ends. CDR3 sequence reads: CASSFGGPSTDTQYF. The CDR3 DNA sequence: TGTGCCAGCAGCTTCGGCGGGCCTAGCACAGATACGCAGTATTTT.

The J gene is TRBJ2-7, the V gene TRBV23-1; 12 nucleotides align to TRBD2. TRBV23-1 is designated an ORF whose function remains uncertain. The CDR3 is 16 residues long. For the CDR3, the DNA is TGCGCCAGCAGTCAATCAACTAGCGGGAGGTCCTGCGAGCAGTACGTC. Translating it yields CASSQSTSGRSCEQYV.

This CDR3 is CAWSVQTGNQPQHF. The CDR3 DNA follows: TGTGCCTGGAGTGTACAAACAGGGAATCAGCCCCAGCATTTT. The chain is built from TRBV30 and TRBJ1-5; maybe TRBD1 (6 bases). The CDR3 is made up of 14 amino acids. CDR1 and CDR2 (germline): GTSNPN, SVGIG (reference sequence). V was pared by 0 bases and J by 4 bases, with 10 bases between.

CDR3 sequence: CASSLQLAGTDTQYF. The CDR3, as DNA: TGTGCCAGCAGCTTACAACTAGCGGGCACAGATACGCAGTATTTT. The chain is built from TRBV11-2 and TRBJ2-3, with 8 bases lining up with TRBD2. Trimming at V came to 2 bases and at J to 1 base, leaving 2 bases not matched to a gene. CDR1 is SGHAT, CDR2 FQNNGV, per germline. The CDR3 loop spans 15 amino acids.

The chain carries TRBV10-3 and TRBJ2-1; 7 bases align to TRBD2. V lost 2 bases and J lost 5; bases outside the gene matches: 3. From germline, CDR1 is ENHRY and CDR2 SYGVKD. CDR3 size: 14 residues. Here the CDR3 reads CAISEAAGDNEQFF. The DNA of the CDR3 is TGTGCCATCAGTGAGGCTGCGGGGGACAATGAGCAGTTCTTC.

This sequence joins TRBV30 and TRBJ1-4, with a tentative D call TRBD1 (6 bases). This CDR3 has 15 residues. V dropped 3 bases and J dropped 5 bases, with 16 bases sitting between them. The V gene's germline CDR1 is GTSNPN and CDR2 SVGIG (reference sequence). The CDR3 sequence is CAWSLRDTLNEKLFF. The CDR3 nucleotides are TGTGCCTGGAGCCTCCGGGACACCTTGAATGAAAAACTGTTTTTT.

The chain carries TRBV28 and TRBJ1-2; 8 bases fit TRBD1. V shed 6 bases, J shed 1 base, and the junction held 7 bases outside the gene matches. Germline V gene data show CDR1 as MDHEN and CDR2 as SYDVKM. The CDR3 has 15 amino acids. CDR3 residues: CASRTGQGGNYGYTF. The CDR3 DNA reads TGTGCCAGCAGAACCGGACAGGGAGGTAACTATGGCTACACCTTC.

The chain links TRBV19 to TRBJ1-5, with D perhaps TRBD1 (6 bases). V gave up 4 bases and J gave up 0 bases, with 16 bases separating them. Looked up from germline, CDR1 is LNHDA and CDR2 is SQIVND (reference sequence). The CDR3 has 17 residues. CDR3 amino acids: CASSTRPGTNSNQPQHF. The CDR3, as DNA: TGTGCCAGTAGTACTCGTCCCGGGACAAATAGCAATCAGCCCCAGCATTTT.

The V call is TRBV19, the J call TRBJ1-1, with 11 bases lining up with TRBD1. The junction had 0 bases not matched to a gene; V was cut back by 5 bases and J by 4 bases. The CDR3 has 13 residues. The germline V gene encodes CDR1 LNHDA and CDR2 SQIVND (reference sequence). The CDR3 reads CASSGQGATEAFF. Written as DNA, the CDR3 is TGTGCCAGTAGTGGACAGGGGGCCACTGAAGCTTTCTTT.

The V call is TRBV27, the J call TRBJ1-1, with a weak D call TRBD1 (5 bases). The CDR3 is made up of 12 amino acids. V lost 6 bases to trimming and J lost 8 bases, with 13 bases between them. Per the germline V gene, CDR1 is MNHEY and CDR2 is SMNVEV (reference sequence). CDR3 in DNA: TGTGCCAGCAGCACACGGGACTCAGAAGCTTTCTTT. Translated: CASSTRDSEAFF.

This clone appeared once. V is TRBV20-1 and J is TRBJ2-2; D gene unclear. CDR1 and CDR2 from the germline V gene are DFQATT and SNEGSKA (reference sequence). The CDR3 length is 11 residues. V was trimmed by 7 bases and J by 7 bases, leaving 10 bases between them. CDR3 DNA sequence: TGCAGTGGACACCTCAACGGGGAGCTGTTTTTT. This codes for CSGHLNGELFF.

This chain uses TRBV7-2 with TRBJ2-6, with 10 bases lining up with TRBD1. The ends lost 6 bases at V and 0 bases at J; junction bases unmatched: 5. The CDR3 loop spans 17 amino acids. The germline gives CDR1 SGHTA, CDR2 FQGNSA. CDR3 DNA sequence: TGTGCCAGCAGGCCGGGACAGGGGAACTCTGGGGCCAACGTCCTGACTTTC. Translated, it gives CASRPGQGNSGANVLTF. Variable domain in full (rest from reference TRBV7-2 and TRBJ2-6): GAGVSQSPSNKVTEKGKDVELRCDPISGHTALYWYRQSLGQGLEFLIYFQGNSAPDKSGLPSDRFSAERTGGSVSTLTIQRTQQEDSAVYLCASRPGQGNSGANVLTFGAGSRLTVL.

V gene TRBV2 combines with J gene TRBJ2-7; maybe TRBD2 (6 bases). CDR1 and CDR2 from the germline V gene are SNHLY and FYNNEI. Trimming stripped 3 bases from V and 5 bases from J, with 8 bases between. The length of the CDR3 is 12 residues. The CDR3: CASSESGDEQYV. CDR3 coding DNA: TGTGCCAGCAGTGAGTCGGGGGACGAGCAGTACGTC.